This T cell receptor beta chain was obtained from a study of OX40 agonist ivuxolimab in advanced cancers. General study points: Still undetermined is the antigen specificity of the expanded peripheral T cells. Doses of 0.1 to 3.0 mg/kg were accompanied by clonal expansion of CD4+ and CD8+ blood T cells by week 6.

The germline CDR1 and CDR2 sequences are SQVTM and ANQGSEA. The CDR3 is 13 residues long. V lost 6 bases, J lost 5 bases, and 8 bases stayed unmatched. Concerning this clone: Its specificity is not known.

TCRdb keeps only in-frame clones here, not all; method: immunoSEQ multiplex PCR. The repertoire holds around 50,000 clones, with 80% to 90% as singletons. The receptor was derived from an adult with an advanced solid tumor such as melanoma, head and neck, liver or kidney cancer. The chain carries TRBV29-1 and TRBJ2-5, with TRBD1 identical over 8 bases. This sample comprised CD4+ or CD8+ T cells sorted from blood, obtained in a trial of the OX40 agonist ivuxolimab. The CDR3 DNA reads TGCAGCGTGGCTCAACAGGGGGGTGAGACCCAGTACTTC. Its protein product is CSVAQQGGETQYF.